This T cell receptor beta chain is drawn from a study of control samples from healthy donors and cancer patients. The data were produced by immunoSEQ multiplex PCR, yet TCRdb's version contains in-frame clones alone and is incomplete. The repertoire consists of about 190,000 clones, with about 90% occurring once and the leading ten covering 1.5% to 2%. In the case of this clone: Other DNA sequences within the sample encode an identical CDR3.

This TCR came from a man aged 25 to 45 in good health. Material: blood.

The CDR3 region has the DNA TGTGCCAGCAGCTTAGGACAGAACACTGAAGCTTTCTTT. Protein: CASSLGQNTEAFF. The rearrangement links TRBV7-9 to TRBJ1-1, with no clear D. The CDR3 sequence is 13 residues long. Germline V CDR1 and CDR2: SEHNR, FQNEAQ (reference sequence). V shed 1 base and J shed 1 base, with 4 bases lying between them.